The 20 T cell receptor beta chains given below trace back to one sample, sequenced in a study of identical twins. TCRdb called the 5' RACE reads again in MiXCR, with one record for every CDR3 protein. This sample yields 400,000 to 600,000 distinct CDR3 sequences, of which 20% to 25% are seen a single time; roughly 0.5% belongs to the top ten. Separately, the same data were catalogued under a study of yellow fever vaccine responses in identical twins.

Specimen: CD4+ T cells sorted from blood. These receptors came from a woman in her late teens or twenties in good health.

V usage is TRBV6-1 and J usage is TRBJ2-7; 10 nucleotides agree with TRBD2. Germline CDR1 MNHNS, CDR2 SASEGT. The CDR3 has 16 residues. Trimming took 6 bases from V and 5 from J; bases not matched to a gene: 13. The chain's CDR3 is CASSLVLSGRVHEQYF. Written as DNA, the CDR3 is TGTGCCAGCAGCCTAGTACTCAGCGGGAGGGTCCACGAGCAGTACTTC.

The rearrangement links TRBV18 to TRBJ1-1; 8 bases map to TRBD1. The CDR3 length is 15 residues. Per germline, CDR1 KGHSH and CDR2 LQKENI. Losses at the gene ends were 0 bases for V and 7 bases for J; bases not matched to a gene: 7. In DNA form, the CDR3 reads TGTGCCAGCTCACCACCAGGGACAGGTGGTAGTGAAGCTTTCTTT. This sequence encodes CASSPPGTGGSEAFF.

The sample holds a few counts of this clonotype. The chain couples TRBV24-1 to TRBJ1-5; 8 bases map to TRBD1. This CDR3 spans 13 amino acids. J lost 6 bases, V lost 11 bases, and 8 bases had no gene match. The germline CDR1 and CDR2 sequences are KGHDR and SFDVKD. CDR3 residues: CAIGTGAGQPQHF. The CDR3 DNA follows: TGTGCCATCGGGACAGGTGCGGGTCAGCCCCAGCATTTT.

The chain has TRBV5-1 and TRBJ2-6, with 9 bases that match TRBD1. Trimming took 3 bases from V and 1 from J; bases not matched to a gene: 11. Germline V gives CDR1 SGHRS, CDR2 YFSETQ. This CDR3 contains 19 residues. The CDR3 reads CASSSTRTGDRSGANVLTF. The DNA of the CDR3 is TGCGCCAGCAGCTCCACCCGGACAGGGGACCGTTCTGGGGCCAACGTCCTGACTTTC.

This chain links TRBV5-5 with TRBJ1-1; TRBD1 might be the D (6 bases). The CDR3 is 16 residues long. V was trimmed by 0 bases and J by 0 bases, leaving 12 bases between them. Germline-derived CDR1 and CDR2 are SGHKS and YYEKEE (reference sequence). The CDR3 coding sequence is TGTGCCAGCAGCTTGGCGGGGGCCAACCTGAACACTGAAGCTTTCTTT. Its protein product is CASSLAGANLNTEAFF.

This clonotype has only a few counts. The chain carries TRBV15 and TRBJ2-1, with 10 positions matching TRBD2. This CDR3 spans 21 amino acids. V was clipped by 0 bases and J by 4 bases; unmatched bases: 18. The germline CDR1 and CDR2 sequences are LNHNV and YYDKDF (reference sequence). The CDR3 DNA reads TGTGCCACCAGCAGAGATATAGTGTCAGCGGGAGGGCCCTCCGGTTACAATGAGCAGTTCTTC. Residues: CATSRDIVSAGGPSGYNEQFF.

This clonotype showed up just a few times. The CDR3: CASSPWTKNTEAFF. In DNA form, the CDR3 reads TGTGCCAGCAGTCCTTGGACAAAGAACACTGAAGCTTTCTTT. This rearrangement joins TRBV28 to TRBJ1-1; a weak D match, TRBD1 (5 bases). V was clipped by 5 bases and J by 1 base, with 11 bases between them. Looked up from germline, CDR1 is MDHEN and CDR2 is SYDVKM. The CDR3 has 14 amino acids.

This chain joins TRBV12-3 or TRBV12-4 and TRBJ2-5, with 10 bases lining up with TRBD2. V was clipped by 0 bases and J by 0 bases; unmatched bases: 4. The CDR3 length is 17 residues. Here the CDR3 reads CASSLAGSGRYQETQYF. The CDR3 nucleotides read TGTGCCAGCAGTTTAGCCGGTAGCGGGAGGTACCAAGAGACCCAGTACTTC.

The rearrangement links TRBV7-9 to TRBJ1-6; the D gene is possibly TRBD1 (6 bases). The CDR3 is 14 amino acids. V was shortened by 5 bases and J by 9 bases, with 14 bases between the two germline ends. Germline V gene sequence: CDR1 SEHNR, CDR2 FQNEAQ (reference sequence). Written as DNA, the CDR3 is TGTGCCAGCAGCATCACAGGGTCGGTTTCACCCCTCCACTTT. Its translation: CASSITGSVSPLHF. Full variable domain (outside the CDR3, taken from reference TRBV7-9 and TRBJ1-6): DTGVSQNPRHKITKRGQNVTFRCDPISEHNRLYWYRQTLGQGPEFLTYFQNEAQLEKSRLLSDRFSAERPKGSFSTLEIQRTEQGDSAMYLCASSITGSVSPLHFGNGTRLTVT.

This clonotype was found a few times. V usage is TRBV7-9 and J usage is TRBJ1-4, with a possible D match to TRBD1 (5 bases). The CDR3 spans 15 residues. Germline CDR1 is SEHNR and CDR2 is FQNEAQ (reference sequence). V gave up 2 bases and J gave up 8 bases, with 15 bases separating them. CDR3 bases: TGTGCCAGCAGCTTATCGGAGGGGTGGAGAGAAAAACTGTTTTTT. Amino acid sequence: CASSLSEGWREKLFF.

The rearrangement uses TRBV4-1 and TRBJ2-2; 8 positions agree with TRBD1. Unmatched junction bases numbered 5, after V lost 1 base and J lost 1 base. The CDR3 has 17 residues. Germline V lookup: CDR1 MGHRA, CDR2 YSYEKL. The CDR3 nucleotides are TGCGCCAGCAGCCAAGCCCGACAGGGGATGAACACCGGGGAGCTGTTTTTT. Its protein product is CASSQARQGMNTGELFF.

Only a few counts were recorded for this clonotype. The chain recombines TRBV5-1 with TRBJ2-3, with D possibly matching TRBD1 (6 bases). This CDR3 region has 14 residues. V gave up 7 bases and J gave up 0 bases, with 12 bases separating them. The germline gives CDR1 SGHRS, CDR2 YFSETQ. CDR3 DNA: TGCGCCAGCTTGCTGGGGGCGAGCACAGATACGCAGTATTTT. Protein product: CASLLGASTDTQYF.

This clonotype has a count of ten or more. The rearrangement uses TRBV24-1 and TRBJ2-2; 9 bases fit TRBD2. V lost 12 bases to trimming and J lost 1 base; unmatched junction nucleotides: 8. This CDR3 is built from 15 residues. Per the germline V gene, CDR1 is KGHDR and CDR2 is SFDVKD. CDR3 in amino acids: CAVGIAGVNTGELFF. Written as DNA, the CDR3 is TGTGCCGTGGGGATAGCGGGAGTGAACACCGGGGAGCTGTTTTTT.

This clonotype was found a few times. CDR3 DNA sequence: TGTGCCAGCAGCTTACGACAGGGCCAGAATTCACCCCTCCACTTT. Amino acids: CASSLRQGQNSPLHF. The chain combines TRBV7-9 with TRBJ1-6, with TRBD1 identical over 7 bases. Germline CDR1 reads SEHNR; CDR2 reads FQNEAQ (reference sequence). CDR3 length: 15 residues. Trimming removed 2 bases from V and 7 bases from J; junction bases left unmatched: 5.

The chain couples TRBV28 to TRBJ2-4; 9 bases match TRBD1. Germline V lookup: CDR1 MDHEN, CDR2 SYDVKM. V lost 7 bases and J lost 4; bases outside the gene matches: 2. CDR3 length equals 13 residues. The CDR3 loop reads CASKTGGKNIQYF. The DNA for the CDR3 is TGTGCCAGCAAGACAGGGGGTAAAAACATTCAGTACTTC. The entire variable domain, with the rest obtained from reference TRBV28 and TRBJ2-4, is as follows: DVKVTQSSRYLVKRTGEKVFLECVQDMDHENMFWYRQDPGLGLRLIYFSYDVKMKEKGDIPEGYSVSREKKERFSLILESASTNQTSMYLCASKTGGKNIQYFGAGTRLSVL.

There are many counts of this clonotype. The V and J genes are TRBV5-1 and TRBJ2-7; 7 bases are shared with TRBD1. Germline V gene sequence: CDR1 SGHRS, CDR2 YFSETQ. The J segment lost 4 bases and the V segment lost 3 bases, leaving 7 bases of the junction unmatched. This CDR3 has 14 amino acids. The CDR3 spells CASSSGQTTYEQYF. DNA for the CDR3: TGCGCCAGCAGCTCGGGACAGACTACTTACGAGCAGTACTTC.

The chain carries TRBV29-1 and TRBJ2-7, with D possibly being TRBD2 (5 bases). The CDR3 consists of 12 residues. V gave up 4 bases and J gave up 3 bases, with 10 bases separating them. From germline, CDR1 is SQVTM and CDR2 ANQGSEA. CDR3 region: CSVVGEFYEQYF. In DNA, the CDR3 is TGCAGCGTTGTTGGGGAGTTCTACGAGCAGTACTTC.

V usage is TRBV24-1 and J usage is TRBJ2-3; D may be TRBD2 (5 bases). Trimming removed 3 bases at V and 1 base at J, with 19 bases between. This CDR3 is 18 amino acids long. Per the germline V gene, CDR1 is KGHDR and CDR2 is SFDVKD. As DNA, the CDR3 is TGTGCCACCAGTGATCCCGGCCGGGGTGGGTGGGGCACAGATACGCAGTATTTT. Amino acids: CATSDPGRGGWGTDTQYF.

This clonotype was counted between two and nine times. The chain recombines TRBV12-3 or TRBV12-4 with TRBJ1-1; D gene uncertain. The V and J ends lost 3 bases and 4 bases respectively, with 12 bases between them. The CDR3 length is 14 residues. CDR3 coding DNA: TGTGCCAGCAGTTTTTGGGGTAGAGGCACTGAAGCTTTCTTT. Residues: CASSFWGRGTEAFF.

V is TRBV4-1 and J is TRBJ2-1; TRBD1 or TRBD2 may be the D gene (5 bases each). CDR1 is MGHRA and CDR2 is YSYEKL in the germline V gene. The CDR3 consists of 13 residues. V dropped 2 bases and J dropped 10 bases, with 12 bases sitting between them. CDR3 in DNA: TGCGCCAGCAGCCAAAACTGGGGGTACGAGCAGTTCTTC. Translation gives CASSQNWGYEQFF.